The present TCR beta chain was sequenced within a study of cytomegalovirus exposure and HLA in healthy donors (dated by TCRdb to 2016 to 2017). About the study as a whole: An earlier analysis of 587 of the donors reported approximately 270 Gb of sequence data and some 100 million unique TCR beta sequences from about 200 million T cells. An early release covering some 640 HLA-typed donors comprised about 320 gigabases of sequencing data and around 80 million unique TCR sequences. Among the roughly 380 genotyped donors, around 79% belonged to the genetic ancestry cluster associated with self-reported Caucasian donors. The aim of the study was to test whether cataloging public T cell receptors could identify signatures of past pathogen exposure. The study used immunosequencing to profile the T cell repertoires of several hundred subjects and linked those repertoires to cytomegalovirus serostatus. In addition to the first cohort of 666 subjects, a separate validation cohort of 130 or so different subjects was used. High-throughput TCR immunosequencing, statistical association of individual TCRs with disease status, and machine learning were combined to predict cytomegalovirus infection status. A later analysis re-analyzed previously published TCR beta repertoires from hundreds of donors and added high-resolution HLA genotyping to study TCR occurrence patterns. Rather than using new phenotypic data, the later analysis identified candidate immune exposures from TCR beta sequences and from how often those sequences occurred across donors. To decide whether each TCR beta V gene segment behaved as functional or pseudogenic, an earlier analysis of approximately 590 of the donors relied on high-throughput TCR beta sequencing. Donor age, sex, ethnicity and CMV serostatus were compiled alongside the repertoire data. A later genetic analysis used genome-wide SNP genotypes for about 65% of the 666 donors, treating that subset as a discovery cohort. All discovery cohort repertoires had been generated using a single sequencing platform. HLA typing included class I and class II loci at four-digit resolution. The number of typed donors differed by locus: 629-630 for A, B, C, DRB1 and DQB1; about 520 for DQA1; fewer than 610 for DPA1; and some 450 for DPB1. Four to six DR-DQ haplotypes were handled as single units for association and clustering, since linkage in the cohort was strong. Among 350 to 400 genotyped donors of the cohort, an average of around 240,000 unique TCR beta nucleotide sequences were sequenced per donor, approximately 20% of them non-productive. The paper's findings and limits, for the study overall: Roughly uniform sequencing depth across donors was assumed in presence/absence analyses, although this assumption may not hold. A total of fewer than 200 TCR beta chains were listed by the study as associated with cytomegalovirus. A further reported finding was that TCR beta sequences accurately predicted the HLA-A and HLA-B alleles for most subjects in the first cohort. A later analysis found that HLA-associated TCR beta chains were more clonally expanded and had lower generation probabilities than equally common non-associated chains. According to a later analysis, most CMV-associated TCR beta chains appeared to be HLA-restricted, and the HLA associations seemed to be driven largely by CMV exposure. This cohort had only TCR beta chains sequenced, and the lack of alpha or paired-chain data limited which features could be detected. In vitro tests confirmed that a few of the cytomegalovirus-associated TCR beta chains recognize cytomegalovirus antigens. The earlier analysis of some 560 of the donors excluded seventeen rarely observed V segments, including chromosome 9 orphons, because counts were too low. Assigning TCR associations to individual alleles was difficult when HLA alleles, especially DR and DQ, strongly co-occurred. Broadly in line with IMGT annotations, most TCR beta V segments showed up in productive rearrangements about 87% or about 30% of the time in an earlier analysis of around 600 of the donors. In a later analysis, the rate of TCR association differed among HLA loci, with DRB1 alleles having the most associated TCRs and HLA-C alleles having the fewest. Linkage disequilibrium might explain the correlated functional status among segregating V segments, but an unknown experimental factor could not be ruled out. Compared with the approximately 700-donor mean, donors in an Asian-associated ancestry cluster had fewer N-insertions in productive TCRs, according to a later genetic analysis. Because the 87-base-pair reads could not distinguish some IMGT-functional V segments, including TRBV6-2 and TRBV6-3, those segments were excluded. An association between a missense DCLRE1C variant and V-gene and J-gene trimming of TCR beta chains was found in a later genetic analysis and replicated in an independent cohort. The authors suggested that the approach could potentially be generalized to other disease states and immunological phenotypes. A later analysis associated 15,000 or so TCR beta sequences with specific HLA alleles at a false discovery rate of 0.05. The classifier was reported to diagnose cytomegalovirus status with high specificity and sensitivity in both the original and validation cohorts. For the cohort, immune exposure information was limited to CMV serostatus. HLA typing was unavailable for some donors at each locus, so association tests used only the typed subset. The sequencing pipeline was judged likely to have produced a cluster of highly shared sequence variants as a technical artifact. Most TCR sequences were observed very rarely across donors, whereas some public TCRs were present in many individuals. According to a later analysis, parvovirus B19, influenza, CMV and Epstein-Barr virus appeared linked to several top co-occurrence clusters.

Reading from cysteine to phenylalanine, the CDR3 counts 10 amino acids. The retained sequence is limited to the CDR3, 30 bases, with the frame set at the first base. V is pared back by 6 bases and J by 6 bases, with 6 bases lying between the germline termini. Based on the germline V gene (reference sequence), the CDR1 and CDR2 sequences are DFQATT and SNEGSKA. The cohort comprised around 690 healthy bone marrow donors. At the time of sampling, every cohort member was nominally healthy, though immune exposures that went unrecorded were likely present. The donor was CMV seronegative and belonged to the group of 352 seronegative cohort members. A peripheral blood sample was collected from each donor, and TCR beta sequencing was performed on peripheral blood mononuclear cells. Genomic DNA extraction from the blood cell samples was performed with the Qiagen DNeasy Blood Extraction Kit. Of note for this clone: Its antigen is unknown. Nothing much larger sits one base from this clone, and base qualities are not available.

The library was generated by the immunoSEQ multiplex PCR assay. A mixture of 60 forward primers for TCR Vbeta segments and 13 reverse primers for TCR Jbeta segments was used in the multiplex PCR. The CDR3 region of rearranged TCR beta genes was amplified from genomic DNA with a multiplex PCR assay. The Illumina HiSeq System was used to sequence the amplified TCR beta libraries as 87-base-pair reads. In the paper's pipeline: Across the 640 or so repertoires, a later analysis counted some 80 million unique TCR beta chains, 9.5 million to 13 million of which were shared by at least two donors. Raw reads were error-corrected and collapsed into unique sequences with a nearest-neighbor algorithm that merged closely related sequences to remove PCR and sequencing errors. CDR3 sequences were aligned to IMGT reference sequences to assign V, D and J gene segments. Each retained sequence needed at least a six-nucleotide match to both a V gene segment and a J gene segment. A rearrangement was called productive if the CDR3 had no stop codons and remained in frame with V and J, and every other rearrangement was called non-productive. Following IMGT convention, CDR3 was defined as the stretch from the second conserved V-encoded cysteine to the conserved J-encoded phenylalanine. The earlier analysis of a few hundred of the donors excluded any sequence lacking an unambiguous match to a single V gene segment. In an earlier analysis of approximately 560 of the donors, a V segment was called functional when productive rearrangements were above 56.7%, and segregating when the standard deviation between donors exceeded 5%. A statistical classification framework was built for diagnosing cytomegalovirus status from the catalog of TCR beta chain sequences. V and J gene assignment, in a later analysis, came from comparing TCR nucleotide sequences with IMGT/GENE-DB human TR gene sequences. In a later analysis, CDR3 sequences and most-parsimonious VDJ recombination scenarios were assigned using the TCRdist pipeline. In a later analysis, each TCR beta chain was defined by its CDR3 amino acid sequence together with its V-gene family, and reads without a unique V-gene family were excluded. A later analysis removed roughly 590 highly shared, low-generation-probability nucleotide sequences to deal with suspected cross-contamination and a sequencing artifact. For each public chain, a later analysis derived a clonal expansion index from normalized ranks of inferred template counts within each repertoire. In a later analysis, generation probabilities were computed using a VDJ recombination model fitted to out-of-frame rearrangements, and the results were checked against IGoR. Hypergeometric tests were used in a later analysis to score TCR-TCR, TCR-HLA and TCR-CMV co-occurrence, with a repertoire-size bias correction applied to the TCR pairs. A later analysis estimated false discovery rates by permuting HLA or CMV assignments 20 times. In a later analysis, co-occurring TCRs were grouped using DBSCAN, and TCRdist sequence similarity was added for clustering within HLA-allele-positive subsets. Repertoires with fewer than 30,000 or more than 120,000 public chains were left out of co-occurrence clustering, as were about 5 repertoires with anomalous nucleotide sharing. Entries here come from immuneACCESS through TCRdb and include only in-frame sequences with V and J called. Some clones fail to appear in such tables; in the studies checked, an unresolved V gene covers under half of the shortfall, and the cause of the remainder is unknown. For V, J and clone size, that table is used; D and trimming come from the DNA. For this sample there are roughly 160,000 clones; roughly 80% appear just once. The biggest ten clones account for approximately 1.3% of the sample.

The chain was built from TRBV20-1 and TRBJ2-1; no confident D gene assignment can be made. The receptor comes from a man aged 25-45 years in good health and CMV-seronegative. Sequenced input: PBMCs. The DNA sequence reads TGCAGTGCGGAGCTCAATGAGCAGTTCTTC. Its coded protein is CSAELNEQFF.